This TCR beta chain was sequenced for a study of PD-1 blockade in classical Hodgkin lymphoma. Background on the study: Treatment was intravenous nivolumab, 3 mg/kg every 2 weeks, until progression.

Study-level findings and limits: CD4+ TCR diversity climbed significantly by C4D1, unlike CD8+ TCR diversity. Similar baseline diversity was found in complete responders and newly diagnosed patients.

Sequenced by immunoSEQ multiplex PCR; TCRdb stores in-frame clones only, minus some. The profile covers 21,000 or so clones, with more than 70% appearing a single time and roughly 14% taken by the ten largest. As for this clone: Its antigen is not known.

The time point is: cycle 4 day 1 (C4D1), after 5 to 7 weeks of nivolumab. All the patients suffered relapse after autologous stem cell transplantation, and brentuximab vedotin exposure differed. The CDR3 is 15 amino acids. Germline V gene data show CDR1 as SQVTM and CDR2 as ANQGSEA. J was trimmed by 3 bases and V by 1 base; bases with no gene match: 6. The V gene is TRBV29-1, the J gene TRBJ2-1; TRBD1 matches 7 bases. Sample: peripheral blood mononuclear cells (PBMCs), taken before the fourth cycle of nivolumab. This TCR was sampled from a human donor with classical Hodgkin lymphoma. As DNA, the CDR3 is TGCAGCGTTGAAGGGACAGGAGAAAACTACAATGAGCAGTTCTTC. Translation gives CSVEGTGENYNEQFF.